The 27 T cell receptor beta chains below all came from one sample that was sequenced in a study of T cell changes during pregnancy in multiple sclerosis. The data were produced by immunoSEQ multiplex PCR, yet TCRdb's version contains in-frame clones alone and is incomplete. The sample carries 30,000 to 45,000 clones, roughly 92% recorded once. The sample taken for sequencing was PBMCs (not recorded whether the cells were cultured). The receptors derive from a female donor with multiple sclerosis, enrolled in a pregnancy study.

The chain links TRBV30 to TRBJ1-1; D is ambiguous. V gave up 1 base and J gave up 4 bases, with 10 bases separating them. The germline V gene encodes CDR1 GTSNPN and CDR2 SVGIG (reference sequence). This CDR3 is 13 amino acids long. CDR3 nucleotides: TGTGCCTGGAGTGGCCTTAGGTCCACTGAAGCTTTCTTT. Translating gives CAWSGLRSTEAFF. Using reference TRBV30 and TRBJ1-1 for the parts outside the CDR3, the full variable domain is SQTIHQWPATLVQPVGSPLSLECTVEGTSNPNLYWYRQAAGRGLQLLFYSVGIGQISSEVPQNLSASRPQDRQFILSSKKLLLSDSGFYLCAWSGLRSTEAFFGQGTRLTVV.

The chain links TRBV6-1 to TRBJ1-1; 8 nucleotides line up with TRBD1. V was clipped by 3 bases and J by 1 base; unmatched bases: 1. Germline CDR1 reads MNHNS; CDR2 reads SASEGT. CDR3 length: 14 amino acids. The CDR3 region is CASSEDRANTEAFF. The CDR3 DNA sequence: TGTGCCAGCAGTGAGGACAGGGCGAACACTGAAGCTTTCTTT.

V gene TRBV6-5 combines with J gene TRBJ2-5; D is undetermined. The ends were cut back, 3 bases at V and 0 bases at J, with 14 bases in the middle. Germline CDR1 MNHEY, CDR2 SVGAGI. This CDR3 comprises 16 residues. CDR3 protein: CASSYSGWEHQETQYF. The CDR3, as DNA: TGTGCCAGCAGTTATTCAGGATGGGAACACCAAGAGACCCAGTACTTC.

The chain combines TRBV6-1 with TRBJ2-5; 11 bases fit TRBD2. Trimming removed 2 bases from V and 5 bases from J; junction bases left unmatched: 7. The germline gives CDR1 MNHNS, CDR2 SASEGT. CDR3 length: 16 amino acids. The CDR3 protein is CASSELLAGVEETQYF. In DNA, the CDR3 is TGTGCCAGCAGTGAACTACTAGCGGGAGTCGAGGAGACCCAGTACTTC.

This clone occurred once. The CDR3 here is CASSDGSIAYEQYF. The CDR3 DNA sequence: TGTGCCAGCAGTGATGGGAGTATAGCCTACGAGCAGTACTTC. The chain uses TRBV28 and TRBJ2-7; D is possibly TRBD2 (5 bases). V lost 5 bases to trimming and J lost 2 bases, with 13 bases between them. The CDR3 sequence is 14 residues long. CDR1 MDHEN and CDR2 SYDVKM come from the germline V gene.

This rearrangement joins TRBV6-5 to TRBJ1-5; D remains ambiguous. The CDR3 sequence is 14 residues long. Per the germline V gene, CDR1 is MNHEY and CDR2 is SVGAGI. The germline V and J ends were trimmed by 2 bases and 15 bases, with 20 bases remaining between them. The CDR3 is CASSYGEGALVRHF. In DNA form, the CDR3 reads TGTGCCAGCAGTTACGGGGAGGGTGCGCTCGTCCGGCATTTT.

The genes are TRBV7-9 and TRBJ1-2; D uncertain. Per the germline V gene, CDR1 is SEHNR and CDR2 is FQNEAQ (reference sequence). This CDR3 region has 14 residues. V lost 2 bases and J lost 4, with 11 bases in between. CDR3 sequence: CASSLLTGSYGYTF. The CDR3 coding sequence is TGTGCCAGCAGCTTATTAACCGGGAGCTATGGCTACACCTTC.

This clone was observed once. The chain combines TRBV19 with TRBJ1-2; D call uncertain. Germline V lookup: CDR1 LNHDA, CDR2 SQIVND (reference sequence). This CDR3 has 15 residues. Trimming removed 7 bases from V and 7 bases from J, with 22 bases in between. The CDR3 sequence is CASKDRAGGIFGYTF. In DNA form, the CDR3 reads TGTGCCAGTAAGGATAGGGCTGGAGGTATCTTTGGCTACACCTTC. Looking up the rest from reference TRBV19 and TRBJ1-2 gives the full variable domain: DGGITQSPKYLFRKEGQNVTLSCEQNLNHDAMYWYRQDPGQGLRLIYYSQIVNDFQKGDIAEGYSVSREKKESFPLTVTSAQKNPTAFYLCASKDRAGGIFGYTFGSGTRLTVV.

The rearrangement joins TRBV28 to TRBJ1-5; D ambiguous. CDR3 length: 11 amino acids. Germline V gives CDR1 MDHEN, CDR2 SYDVKM. V gave up 5 bases and J gave up 4 bases, with 3 bases separating them. The CDR3 DNA follows: TGTGCCAGCAGTACGAATCAGCCCCAGCATTTT. Its translation: CASSTNQPQHF.

V gene TRBV10-3 combines with J gene TRBJ2-7; 10 positions agree with TRBD2. This CDR3 region has 13 residues. Germline V gives CDR1 ENHRY, CDR2 SYGVKD. V lost 6 bases and J lost 4; bases outside the gene matches: 3. The CDR3 spells CAIRPSGSYEQYF. CDR3 DNA: TGTGCCATCAGGCCTAGCGGGAGTTACGAGCAGTACTTC.

The rearrangement links TRBV14 to TRBJ2-1; 13 positions agree with TRBD2. This CDR3 has 17 amino acids. From germline, CDR1 is SGHDN and CDR2 FVKESK. V shed 3 bases and J 6 bases; nucleotides not matched to a gene: 8. CDR3 bases: TGTGCCAGCAGCCAGCCCACACTAGCGGGAGGGTCCAATGAGCAGTTCTTC. The encoded protein is CASSQPTLAGGSNEQFF.

The gene calls are TRBV4-1 and TRBJ2-1, with a possible D match to TRBD2 (6 bases). Germline loops: CDR1 MGHRA, CDR2 YSYEKL. V lost 1 base and J 4 bases, leaving 11 bases between the germline ends. The CDR3 has 15 residues. CDR3 sequence: CASSQGAGLYNEQFF. The CDR3 DNA sequence: TGCGCCAGCAGCCAAGGGGCGGGATTATACAATGAGCAGTTCTTC.

This chain links TRBV9 with TRBJ2-5; 8 bases map to TRBD2. From germline, CDR1 is SGDLS and CDR2 YYNGEE. The CDR3 is 17 amino acids. V shed 3 bases, J shed 4 bases, and the junction held 14 bases outside the gene matches. Written as DNA, the CDR3 is TGTGCCAGCAGCGGTACCTTAGGAGCGGGAGTTACAGAGACCCAGTACTTC. This sequence encodes CASSGTLGAGVTETQYF.

The chain recombines TRBV5-1 with TRBJ2-5, with D possibly TRBD1 on 6 matching bases. Germline V gives CDR1 SGHRS, CDR2 YFSETQ. Deletions cut 0 bases from V and 5 bases from J, with 17 bases between. The CDR3 is 16 amino acids. The CDR3 nucleotides read TGCGCCAGCAGCTTGGGAACAGGGAATATCGGGGAGACCCAGTACTTC. This sequence encodes CASSLGTGNIGETQYF.

The chain links TRBV6-5 to TRBJ2-3; weak D call: TRBD1 (5 bases). V lost 7 bases to trimming and J lost 4 bases, with 6 bases between them. Germline lookup yields CDR1 MNHEY and CDR2 SVGAGI. CDR3 length equals 11 residues. CDR3 amino acids: CASTRADTQYF. CDR3 nucleotide sequence: TGTGCCAGCACCAGGGCAGATACGCAGTATTTT.

This rearrangement joins TRBV9 to TRBJ1-1; D perhaps matches TRBD1 (5 bases). Germline V CDR1 and CDR2: SGDLS, YYNGEE. The CDR3 sequence is 16 residues long. V was clipped by 3 bases and J by 4 bases, with 19 bases between them. The CDR3 sequence is CASSGAPSGRGTEAFF. The DNA of the CDR3 is TGTGCCAGCAGCGGAGCCCCCTCCGGGAGGGGCACTGAAGCTTTCTTT.

This chain connects TRBV7-2 to TRBJ2-3, with a tentative D call TRBD2 (5 bases). The CDR3 is 15 amino acids. Germline lookup yields CDR1 SGHTA and CDR2 FQGNSA. Trimming pared 6 bases from V and 6 bases from J, leaving 19 bases between. The CDR3 DNA reads TGTGCCAGCAGGTTACAAGGCGGGCTCTTCGATACGCAGTATTTT. Amino acid sequence: CASRLQGGLFDTQYF.

In its sample, this clone was seen once. The chain has TRBV19 and TRBJ1-1; a possible D gene is TRBD1 (6 bases). Trimming pared 5 bases from V and 7 bases from J, leaving 14 bases between. The CDR3 length is 13 residues. Germline CDR1 reads LNHDA; CDR2 reads SQIVND (reference sequence). CDR3 amino acids: CASSPLSTGEAFF. CDR3 nucleotide sequence: TGTGCCAGTAGTCCGCTGTCGACAGGTGAAGCTTTCTTT.

The V call is TRBV7-2, the J call TRBJ2-2; TRBD1 or TRBD2 may be the D gene (5 bases each). V shed 4 bases and J shed 6 bases, with 9 bases lying between them. The CDR3 has 13 amino acids. Germline V gene lookup returns CDR1 SGHTA and CDR2 FQGNSA. The CDR3 loop is CASSSKGPGELFF. The CDR3 DNA follows: TGTGCCAGCAGCTCAAAGGGACCCGGGGAGCTGTTTTTT.

This sequence joins TRBV5-6 and TRBJ2-2, with TRBD2 as a possible D gene (7 bases). Trimming removed 2 bases from V and 5 bases from J, with 19 bases in between. The CDR3 spans 17 residues. Germline V gene data show CDR1 as SGHDT and CDR2 as YYEEEE. The chain's CDR3 is CASSFGGRALGTGELFF. Here the CDR3 DNA reads TGTGCCAGCAGCTTCGGGGGGCGCGCCCTCGGGACCGGGGAGCTGTTTTTT.

This rearrangement joins TRBV19 to TRBJ2-1; perhaps TRBD2 as D (6 bases). Trimming stripped 4 bases from V and 8 bases from J, with 15 bases between. The CDR3 extends over 14 amino acids. Germline V gene sequence: CDR1 LNHDA, CDR2 SQIVND (reference sequence). CDR3 coding DNA: TGTGCCAGTAGTAGCGGGTCCGGGGGAGATGAGCAGTTCTTC. The encoded protein is CASSSGSGGDEQFF.

In DNA form, the CDR3 reads TGCGCCAGCAGCTTGGAAGGTACGACGAACACCGGGGAGCTGTTTTTT. It is translated as CASSLEGTTNTGELFF. This sequence joins TRBV5-1 and TRBJ2-2, with unresolved D. Germline CDR1 and CDR2: SGHRS and YFSETQ. Trimming took off 0 bases at V and 0 bases at J, with 9 bases between the two ends. The CDR3 totals 16 residues.

This sequence joins TRBV27 and TRBJ2-6; D uncertain. The CDR3 runs 17 residues. V was pared by 6 bases and J by 0 bases, with 15 bases between. CDR1 is MNHEY, CDR2 SMNVEV, per germline (reference sequence). The CDR3 coding sequence is TGTGCCAGCAGCTCCGTTGTAACCTTCTCTGGGGCCAACGTCCTGACTTTC. Its translation is CASSSVVTFSGANVLTF.

The V call is TRBV10-3, the J call TRBJ1-2; TRBD1 aligns across 9 bases. Germline trimming cut 7 bases from V and 8 bases from J; bases unmatched to any gene: 11. Germline CDR1 is ENHRY and CDR2 is SYGVKD. The CDR3 loop spans 14 amino acids. The CDR3 DNA reads TGTGCCATCACACCGACAGGGGGGGAGGTCGGCTACACCTTC. This encodes CAITPTGGEVGYTF.

This clone was picked up a small number of times. The chain recombines TRBV10-1 with TRBJ1-1; D is ambiguous. The CDR3 consists of 15 residues. Germline values: CDR1 WNHNN, CDR2 SYGVQD (reference sequence). Trimming stripped 3 bases from V and 1 base from J, with 12 bases between. Written as DNA, the CDR3 is TGCGCCAGCAGTGATTCGGGCCGTCGGAACACTGAAGCTTTCTTT. This translates into CASSDSGRRNTEAFF.

This chain connects TRBV4-3 to TRBJ2-7; 9 nucleotides line up with TRBD1. Germline-derived CDR1 and CDR2 are LGHNA and YSLEER. J gave up 3 bases and V 1 base, and 19 bases lay outside the gene matches. The length of the CDR3 is 20 residues. CDR3 nucleotide sequence: TGCGCCAGCAGCCAAGTGGCCCCTCCGGGACAGGGATTCCCCAGCTACGAGCAGTACTTC. Translation: CASSQVAPPGQGFPSYEQYF.

This sequence joins TRBV6-4 and TRBJ1-2, with 8 bases fitting TRBD1. The J segment lost 7 bases and the V segment lost 5 bases, leaving 9 bases of the junction unmatched. Germline assignment: CDR1 MRHNA and CDR2 SNTAGT. The CDR3 length is 14 residues. In nucleotides, the CDR3 is TGTGCCAGCAGTTCCGGGACAGGTGGTCTTGGCTACACCTTC. This translates into CASSSGTGGLGYTF.